A selection of T cell receptor beta chains follows, all from one sample in a study of blood T cell repertoires in COVID-19. Some clones are missing from TCRdb's copy, which holds only in-frame ones; the method was immunoSEQ multiplex PCR. The sample has roughly 230,000 clones, about 80% seen once. Sequenced input: PBMCs or T cells enriched from blood (not recorded which). The receptors derive from a man aged 45-65 years who had recovered from COVID-19. CDR3s include the opening cysteine and the closing phenylalanine or tryptophan. A D gene is named only where the DNA matches it firmly. Only part of the rows carry a size: once, few, many, or a class if the clone is expanded.

cdr3_aa	cdr3_nt	d_call	v_call	clone_size	j_call
CASSRTGTFGTQYF	TGTGCCAGCAGCCGGACAGGAACCTTCGGGACCCAGTACTTC	TRBD1	TRBV28	-	TRBJ2-5
CASSDLVVSSGKLFF	TGTGCCAGCAGTGATTTGGTAGTTAGTAGCGGGAAACTGTTTTTT	-	TRBV2	once	TRBJ1-4
CASVSPNQPQHF	TGTGCCAGCGTAAGCCCAAATCAGCCCCAGCATTTT	-	TRBV28	-	TRBJ1-5
CASSPDRIPDEQYF	TGTGCCAGCAGCCCGGACAGGATCCCCGACGAGCAGTACTTC	TRBD1	TRBV11-3	-	TRBJ2-7
CATRAGDRGLSGANVLTF	TGTGCCACCCGGGCGGGGGACAGGGGGCTATCTGGGGCCAACGTCCTGACTTTC	TRBD1	TRBV15	-	TRBJ2-6
CASSPPDRKNTEAFF	TGCGCCAGCAGCCCCCCAGACAGAAAGAACACTGAAGCTTTCTTT	-	TRBV4-1	-	TRBJ1-1
CASSPEIGGTGSSYEQYF	TGTGCCAGCAGCCCCGAGATAGGAGGGACGGGGAGCTCCTACGAGCAGTACTTC	-	TRBV3-1/TRBV3-2	-	TRBJ2-7
CAISDGTSGGSTDTQYF	TGTGCCATCAGTGACGGGACTAGCGGGGGTAGCACAGATACGCAGTATTTT	TRBD2	TRBV10-3	-	TRBJ2-3
CASSHVGGLSYTF	TGTGCCAGCAGTCACGTCGGGGGACTAAGCTACACCTTC	-	TRBV7-2	-	TRBJ1-2
CASSYVGGLGLFF	TGTGCCAGCAGTTACGTAGGGGGCCTAGGGCTGTTTTTT	TRBD1	TRBV6-2/TRBV6-3	-	TRBJ1-4